This TCR beta chain was captured by sequencing in a study of blood T cell repertoires in COVID-19. The CDR3 loop spans 13 amino acids. Original analysis: Reference gene primer amplification gave nucleated cell count estimates. The assay was immunoSEQ multiplex PCR, and TCRdb's table has in-frame clones only and misses some. V, J and clone size derive from that table, while D and trimming were established from the DNA sequence. The profile shows 200,000 to 300,000 clones, around 87% of them singletons. Sequencing input: peripheral blood. The TCR comes from a woman aged 35 to 49 who had recovered from COVID-19. The chain carries TRBV21-1 and TRBJ1-5. TRBV21-1 corresponds to a pseudogene. This CDR3 is CASRRTINQPQHF. As DNA, the CDR3 is TGTGCCAGCAGGAGGACTATCAATCAGCCCCAGCATTTT.